This T cell receptor (beta chain) was identified during a study of sequential checkpoint blockade in melanoma. Trimming pared 0 bases from V and 6 bases from J, leaving 14 bases between. The CDR3 is made up of 15 amino acids. Germline assignment: CDR1 LNHNV and CDR2 YYDKDF (reference sequence). Clones were sequenced by immunoSEQ multiplex PCR, and TCRdb holds only the in-frame ones, with some missing. This table has 40,000 or so clones, roughly 32% appearing once. The sample holds a few counts of this clone. As for treatment: randomized to nivolumab then ipilimumab (arm A) or the reverse (arm B). The chain recombines TRBV15 with TRBJ1-2; D ambiguous. The sequenced sample was tumor tissue (inferred from file names), obtained from a patient given nivolumab and ipilimumab in sequence. This TCR came from a human donor with melanoma. CDR3 region: CATSRDPRGDNGYTF. CDR3 coding DNA: TGTGCCACCAGCAGAGATCCTAGAGGAGATAATGGCTACACCTTC.